These 24 T cell receptor beta chains were all obtained from the same sample, sequenced in a study of blood T cell repertoires in COVID-19. Sequencing used immunoSEQ multiplex PCR; TCRdb keeps in-frame clones, though not all of them. Of 250,000 to 300,000 clones listed, around 83% were seen once; the top ten hold around 3.6%. The sample was peripheral blood. These receptors were collected from a young man with active or convalescent COVID-19.

This clone has only one observation. The rearrangement joins TRBV7-9 to TRBJ1-3, with 7 bases lining up with TRBD1. Trimming at V came to 5 bases and at J to 5 bases, leaving 15 bases not matched to a gene. The length of the CDR3 is 17 residues. Germline V gene data show CDR1 as SEHNR and CDR2 as FQNEAQ (reference sequence). CDR3 region: CASSQPRRSGGRNTIYF. The CDR3 nucleotides are TGTGCCAGCAGCCAACCCCGGCGGTCAGGGGGTCGAAACACCATATATTTT.

The gene calls are TRBV18 and TRBJ2-2; 9 nucleotides line up with TRBD1. The CDR3 has 16 residues. Germline CDR1 KGHSH, CDR2 LQKENI. V lost 3 bases, J lost 7 bases, and 9 bases stayed unmatched. CDR3 sequence reads: CASSPIGQGQGGELFF. The CDR3 DNA reads TGTGCCAGCTCACCGATCGGACAGGGGCAAGGCGGGGAGCTGTTTTTT.

The rearrangement uses TRBV6-4 and TRBJ2-5; no firm D call. Trimming stripped 5 bases from V and 2 bases from J, with 9 bases between. Germline V CDR1 and CDR2: MRHNA, SNTAGT. This CDR3 is built from 13 residues. CDR3 region: CASSQLEQETQYF. The CDR3 bases are TGTGCCAGCAGTCAACTCGAGCAAGAGACCCAGTACTTC.

This chain uses TRBV5-4 with TRBJ1-1; D may be TRBD1 (5 bases). The CDR3 is 12 amino acids. Trimming cost V 4 bases and J 7 bases, with 11 bases left between them. From germline, CDR1 is SGHNT and CDR2 YYREEE (reference sequence). This CDR3 reads CASSHDSYEAFF. In DNA form, the CDR3 reads TGTGCCAGCAGCCACGACAGTTATGAAGCTTTCTTT.

This chain joins TRBV19 and TRBJ1-2, with D possibly matching TRBD1 (6 bases). In germline, CDR1 is LNHDA, CDR2 SQIVND (reference sequence). Between the trimmed V and J ends, which lost 3 bases and 1 base, there was a span of 6 bases. The CDR3 is made up of 13 amino acids. The CDR3: CASSIRGNYGYTF. Written as DNA, the CDR3 is TGTGCCAGTAGTATCAGGGGTAACTATGGCTACACCTTC.

The J gene is TRBJ2-7, the V gene TRBV28, with 7 bases that match TRBD1. Trimming took 6 bases from V and 7 from J; bases not matched to a gene: 18. The CDR3 sequence is 16 residues long. Per the germline V gene, CDR1 is MDHEN and CDR2 is SYDVKM. The CDR3 loop reads CASSPRYRGRSREQYF. The CDR3 coding sequence is TGTGCCAGCAGCCCAAGGTACAGGGGCCGATCGAGAGAGCAGTACTTC. The full variable domain, its missing parts supplied by reference TRBV28 and TRBJ2-7, is DVKVTQSSRYLVKRTGEKVFLECVQDMDHENMFWYRQDPGLGLRLIYFSYDVKMKEKGDIPEGYSVSREKKERFSLILESASTNQTSMYLCASSPRYRGRSREQYFGPGTRLTVT.

The chain couples TRBV6-5 to TRBJ1-2; maybe TRBD1 (6 bases). This CDR3 comprises 15 residues. Germline V gene lookup returns CDR1 MNHEY and CDR2 SVGAGI. V was shortened by 6 bases and J by 5 bases, with 19 bases between the two germline ends. The CDR3 sequence is CASRGGPLLLYGYTF. The DNA for the CDR3 is TGTGCCAGCAGGGGGGGGCCCCTTCTACTGTATGGCTACACCTTC.

V gene TRBV2 combines with J gene TRBJ2-7, with TRBD1 as a possible D gene (5 bases). The CDR3 is made up of 17 amino acids. In germline, CDR1 is SNHLY, CDR2 FYNNEI. The ends were cut back, 6 bases at V and 3 bases at J, with 24 bases in the middle. Here the CDR3 reads CASRLNTGYRLNYEQYF. The CDR3 DNA sequence: TGTGCCAGCAGACTCAATACCGGTTACAGGCTGAACTACGAGCAGTACTTC.

V and J are TRBV9 and TRBJ2-1, with 8 bases that match TRBD2. J lost 2 bases, V lost 4 bases, and 5 bases had no gene match. CDR3 size: 15 residues. Germline assignment: CDR1 SGDLS and CDR2 YYNGEE. CDR3 loop: CASSIAGTAYNEQFF. In DNA form, the CDR3 reads TGTGCCAGCAGCATAGCGGGAACAGCCTACAATGAGCAGTTCTTC. Full variable domain (rest looked up from reference TRBV9 and TRBJ2-1): DSGVTQTPKHLITATGQRVTLRCSPRSGDLSVYWYQQSLDQGLQFLIQYYNGEERAKGNILERFSAQQFPDLHSELNLSSLELGDSALYFCASSIAGTAYNEQFFGPGTRLTVL.

Points on this clone: At one of its ends the junction is not consistent with the germline gene, which may arise from a read error. The chain is built from TRBV19 and TRBJ2-7; D might be TRBD1 (5 bases). The CDR3 loop spans 13 amino acids. Germline-derived CDR1 and CDR2 are LNHDA and SQIVND (reference sequence). The DNA of the CDR3 is TGTGCCAGTAGTATAAGGACATCCTTCGAGCAGTACTTC. Translating gives CASSIRTSFEQYF.

The chain has TRBV2 and TRBJ1-2; 10 nucleotides align to TRBD1. The CDR3 sequence is 13 residues long. CDR1 SNHLY and CDR2 FYNNEI come from the germline V gene. J gave up 8 bases and V 6 bases, and 6 bases lay outside the gene matches. CDR3: CASRTGTGDGYTF. For the CDR3, the DNA is TGTGCCAGCAGAACCGGGACAGGGGACGGCTACACCTTC.

The chain recombines TRBV14 with TRBJ2-2; no definite D call. The length of the CDR3 is 14 residues. V was shortened by 0 bases and J by 2 bases, with 4 bases between the two germline ends. Germline loops: CDR1 SGHDN, CDR2 FVKESK. CDR3 region: CASSQDSNTGELFF. The DNA for the CDR3 is TGTGCCAGCAGCCAAGATAGTAACACCGGGGAGCTGTTTTTT.

V gene TRBV30 combines with J gene TRBJ1-6, with 11 nucleotides matching TRBD1. The ends lost 8 bases at V and 10 bases at J; junction bases unmatched: 13. Germline CDR1 and CDR2: GTSNPN and SVGIG (reference sequence). The length of the CDR3 is 15 residues. CDR3 sequence reads: CAGTAGTGGRSPLHF. The CDR3 DNA reads as TGTGCCGGTACGGCCGGGACAGGGGGTCGGTCACCCCTCCACTTT.

The V call is TRBV5-1, the J call TRBJ1-3; TRBD1 matches 10 bases. The germline gives CDR1 SGHRS, CDR2 YFSETQ. J gave up 2 bases and V 2 bases, and 1 base lay outside the gene matches. The CDR3 runs 15 residues. CDR3 bases: TGCGCCAGCAGCTTTGGGACAGGGGCTGGAAACACCATATATTTT. Residues: CASSFGTGAGNTIYF.

This sequence joins TRBV14 and TRBJ2-2; 8 bases are a match to TRBD2. This CDR3 comprises 17 residues. Germline lookup yields CDR1 SGHDN and CDR2 FVKESK. J gave up 2 bases and V 5 bases, and 10 bases lay outside the gene matches. This CDR3 reads CASSWSQLAANTGELFF. In DNA form, the CDR3 reads TGTGCCAGCAGCTGGTCACAACTAGCGGCAAACACCGGGGAGCTGTTTTTT. The full variable domain, its missing parts supplied by reference TRBV14 and TRBJ2-2, is EAGVTQFPSHSVIEKGQTVTLRCDPISGHDNLYWYRRVMGKEIKFLLHFVKESKQDESGMPNNRFLAERTGGTYSTLKVQPAELEDSGVYFCASSWSQLAANTGELFFGEGSRLTVL.

The CDR3 protein is CASSEDSEQYF. In nucleotides, the CDR3 is TGTGCCAGCAGTGAAGACTCCGAGCAGTACTTC. J is TRBJ2-7 and V is TRBV6-1; D gene ambiguous. V lost 1 base and J 6 bases, leaving 4 bases between the germline ends. The CDR3 runs to 11 residues. CDR1 is MNHNS and CDR2 is SASEGT in the germline V gene.

The V call is TRBV29-1, the J call TRBJ1-2; 8 bases agree with TRBD1. Germline values: CDR1 SQVTM, CDR2 ANQGSEA. The CDR3 sequence is 13 residues long. V lost 3 bases, J lost 5 bases, and 5 bases stayed unmatched. Here the CDR3 reads CSVDSDRGYGYTF. In nucleotides, the CDR3 is TGCAGCGTTGACTCCGACAGGGGATATGGCTACACCTTC.

The DNA of the CDR3 is TGTGCCAGCAGTTACGGCTTGGGGGGGGAGACCCAGTACTTC. Translated: CASSYGLGGETQYF. The chain couples TRBV6-5 to TRBJ2-5, with 7 bases that match TRBD2. Germline assignment: CDR1 MNHEY and CDR2 SVGAGI. V lost 2 bases and J lost 5; bases outside the gene matches: 5. The CDR3 length is 14 residues.

The chain couples TRBV5-1 to TRBJ2-7, with D tentatively TRBD2 (6 bases). V was shortened by 1 base and J by 2 bases, with 13 bases between the two germline ends. The CDR3 runs 15 residues. Germline V lookup: CDR1 SGHRS, CDR2 YFSETQ. The CDR3 nucleotides read TGCGCCAGCAGCTTGATACCGGGGGAGGCCTACGAGCAGTACTTC. Translation: CASSLIPGEAYEQYF. Full variable domain (missing parts from reference TRBV5-1 and TRBJ2-7): KAGVTQTPRYLIKTRGQQVTLSCSPISGHRSVSWYQQTPGQGLQFLFEYFSETQRNKGNFPGRFSGRQFSNSRSEMNVSTLELGDSALYLCASSLIPGEAYEQYFGPGTRLTVT.

The rearrangement uses TRBV7-9 and TRBJ2-1; 9 bases are shared with TRBD2. The germline V gene encodes CDR1 SEHNR and CDR2 FQNEAQ (reference sequence). Germline trimming cut 5 bases from V and 12 bases from J; bases unmatched to any gene: 14. CDR3 size: 15 residues. The CDR3 region is CASSPPYSGRSGQFF. DNA of the CDR3: TGTGCCAGCAGCCCACCCTATAGCGGGAGATCGGGGCAGTTCTTC.

Only one count was recorded for this clone. The chain has TRBV27 and TRBJ1-4, with a tentative D call TRBD1 (5 bases). Trimming took off 6 bases at V and 0 bases at J, with 5 bases between the two ends. Germline loops: CDR1 MNHEY, CDR2 SMNVEV (reference sequence). The CDR3 consists of 13 residues. The CDR3 sequence: CASRTATNEKLFF. In DNA form, the CDR3 reads TGTGCCAGCAGGACAGCAACTAATGAAAAACTGTTTTTT.

The rearrangement joins TRBV6-5 to TRBJ2-7, with TRBD2 identical over 7 bases. This CDR3 comprises 14 residues. Per the germline V gene, CDR1 is MNHEY and CDR2 is SVGAGI. J gave up 3 bases and V 9 bases, and 11 bases lay outside the gene matches. CDR3 DNA: TGTGCCAGTTCCCGGGACTATGAGTACTACGAGCAGTACTTC. This gives the protein CASSRDYEYYEQYF.

This clone was picked up a small number of times. The chain combines TRBV19 with TRBJ2-7; 7 bases are a match to TRBD1. The V gene end was trimmed by 3 bases and the J gene end by 3 bases; junction bases not matched to a gene: 8. CDR1 and CDR2 from the germline V gene are LNHDA and SQIVND (reference sequence). The length of the CDR3 is 15 residues. The CDR3 loop reads CASSILGTEFYEQYF. CDR3 nucleotides: TGTGCCAGTAGTATTCTCGGGACAGAGTTCTACGAGCAGTACTTC.

The rearrangement links TRBV28 to TRBJ2-1; TRBD2 matches 11 bases. Germline V gene data show CDR1 as MDHEN and CDR2 as SYDVKM. This CDR3 region has 15 residues. The V segment lost 3 bases and the J segment 6 bases; nucleotides outside the gene matches: 4. This CDR3 is CASSFSGGESNEQFF. CDR3 nucleotide sequence: TGTGCCAGCAGTTTTAGCGGGGGGGAGTCCAATGAGCAGTTCTTC.